This TCR beta chain was identified during a study of beta chain features in type 1 diabetes. Overall study: Researchers looked at 95 million to 140 million sorted cells across all samples. Study conclusions and caveats: Naive, central memory and Treg TCRB repertoires appeared more alike in patients than in healthy donors.

Purity exceeded 95% in all sorted populations. Expressed TCRB transcripts were sequenced because the entire RNA isolate underwent reverse transcription. Produced via immunoSEQ multiplex PCR; TCRdb's table is partial and in-frame only. The sample includes approximately 400,000 clones, approximately 16% of them seen just once. Germline V gene lookup returns CDR1 SGDLS and CDR2 YYNGEE. CDR3 length: 13 amino acids. V was cut by 0 bases and J by 5 bases, with 8 bases left in between. A remark on this clone: Its antigen is undetermined.

The clonotype comes from a woman younger than 35 in good health. Input material: naive CD4+ T cells from blood. The chain recombines TRBV9 with TRBJ2-5; D is undetermined. The CDR3 protein is CASSVGPRETQYF. DNA for the CDR3: TGTGCCAGCAGCGTAGGTCCTAGGGAGACCCAGTACTTC.